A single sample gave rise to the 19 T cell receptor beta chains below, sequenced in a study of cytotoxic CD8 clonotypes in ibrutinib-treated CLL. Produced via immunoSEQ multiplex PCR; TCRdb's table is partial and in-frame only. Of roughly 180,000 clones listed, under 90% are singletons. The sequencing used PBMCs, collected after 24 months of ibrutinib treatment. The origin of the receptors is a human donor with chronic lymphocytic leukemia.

The CDR3 protein is CAWSTGPYNEQFF. The CDR3 DNA sequence: TGTGCCTGGAGTACAGGGCCCTACAATGAGCAGTTCTTC. The V call is TRBV30, the J call TRBJ2-1; weak D call: TRBD1 (6 bases). This CDR3 is 13 amino acids long. Trimming shortened V by 2 bases and J by 2 bases, and 7 bases separated the two germline ends. The germline V gene encodes CDR1 GTSNPN and CDR2 SVGIG (reference sequence).

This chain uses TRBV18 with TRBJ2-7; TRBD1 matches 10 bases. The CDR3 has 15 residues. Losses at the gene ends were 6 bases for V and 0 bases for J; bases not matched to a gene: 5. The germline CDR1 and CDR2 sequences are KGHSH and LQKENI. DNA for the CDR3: TGTGCCAGCTCGCCGGGACAGGGGCGCTCCTACGAGCAGTACTTC. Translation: CASSPGQGRSYEQYF. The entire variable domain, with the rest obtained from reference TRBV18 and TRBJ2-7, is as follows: NAGVMQNPRHLVRRRGQEARLRCSPMKGHSHVYWYRQLPEEGLKFMVYLQKENIIDESGMPKERFSAEFPKEGPSILRIQQVVRGDSAAYFCASSPGQGRSYEQYFGPGTRLTVT.

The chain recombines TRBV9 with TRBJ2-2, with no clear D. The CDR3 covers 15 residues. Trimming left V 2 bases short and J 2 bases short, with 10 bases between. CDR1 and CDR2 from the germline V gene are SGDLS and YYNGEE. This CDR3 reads CASSVIDINTGELFF. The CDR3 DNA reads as TGTGCCAGCAGCGTGATCGACATAAACACCGGGGAGCTGTTTTTT.

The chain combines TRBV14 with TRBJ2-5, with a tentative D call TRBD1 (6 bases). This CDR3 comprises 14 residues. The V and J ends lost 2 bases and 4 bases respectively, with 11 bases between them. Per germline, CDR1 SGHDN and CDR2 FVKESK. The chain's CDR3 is CASSQNPRGETQYF. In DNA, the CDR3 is TGTGCCAGCAGCCAAAACCCCAGGGGAGAGACCCAGTACTTC.

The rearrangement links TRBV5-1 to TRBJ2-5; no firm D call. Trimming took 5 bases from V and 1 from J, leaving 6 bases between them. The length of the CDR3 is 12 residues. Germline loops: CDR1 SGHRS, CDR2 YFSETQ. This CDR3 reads CASRLSQETQYF. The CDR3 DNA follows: TGCGCCAGCAGACTATCCCAAGAGACCCAGTACTTC. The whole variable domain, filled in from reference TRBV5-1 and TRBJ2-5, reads KAGVTQTPRYLIKTRGQQVTLSCSPISGHRSVSWYQQTPGQGLQFLFEYFSETQRNKGNFPGRFSGRQFSNSRSEMNVSTLELGDSALYLCASRLSQETQYFGPGTRLLVL.

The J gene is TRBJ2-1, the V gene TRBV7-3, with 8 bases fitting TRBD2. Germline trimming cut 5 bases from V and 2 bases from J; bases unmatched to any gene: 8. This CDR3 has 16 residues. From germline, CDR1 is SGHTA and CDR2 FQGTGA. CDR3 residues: CASSPQSGGTYNEQFF. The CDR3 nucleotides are TGTGCCAGCAGCCCCCAAAGCGGGGGCACCTACAATGAGCAGTTCTTC.

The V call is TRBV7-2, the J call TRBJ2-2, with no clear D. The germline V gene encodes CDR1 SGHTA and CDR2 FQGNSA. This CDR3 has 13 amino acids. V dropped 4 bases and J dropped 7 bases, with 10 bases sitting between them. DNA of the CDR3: TGTGCCAGCAGCTGGAGTGGGGACGGGGAGCTGTTTTTT. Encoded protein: CASSWSGDGELFF.

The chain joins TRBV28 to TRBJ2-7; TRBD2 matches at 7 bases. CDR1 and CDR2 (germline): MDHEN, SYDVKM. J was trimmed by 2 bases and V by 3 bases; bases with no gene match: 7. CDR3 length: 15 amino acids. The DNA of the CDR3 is TGTGCCAGCAGTTTGGGGCTAGCGGACCCCTACGAGCAGTACTTC. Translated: CASSLGLADPYEQYF. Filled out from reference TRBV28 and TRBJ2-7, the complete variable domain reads DVKVTQSSRYLVKRTGEKVFLECVQDMDHENMFWYRQDPGLGLRLIYFSYDVKMKEKGDIPEGYSVSREKKERFSLILESASTNQTSMYLCASSLGLADPYEQYFGPGTRLTVT.

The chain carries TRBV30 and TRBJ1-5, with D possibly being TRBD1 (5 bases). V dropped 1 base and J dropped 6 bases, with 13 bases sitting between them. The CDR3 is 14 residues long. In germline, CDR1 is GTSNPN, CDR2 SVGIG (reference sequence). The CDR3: CAWSATAIRQPQHF. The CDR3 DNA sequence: TGTGCCTGGAGTGCGACAGCCATTCGTCAGCCCCAGCATTTT. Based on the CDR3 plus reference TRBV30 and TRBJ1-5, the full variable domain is SQTIHQWPATLVQPVGSPLSLECTVEGTSNPNLYWYRQAAGRGLQLLFYSVGIGQISSEVPQNLSASRPQDRQFILSSKKLLLSDSGFYLCAWSATAIRQPQHFGDGTRLSIL.

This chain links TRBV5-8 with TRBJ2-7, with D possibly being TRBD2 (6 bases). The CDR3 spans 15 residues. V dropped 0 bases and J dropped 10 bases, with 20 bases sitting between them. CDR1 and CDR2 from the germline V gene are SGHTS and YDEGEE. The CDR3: CASSLAAGRLVRQYF. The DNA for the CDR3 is TGTGCCAGCAGCTTGGCGGCGGGACGCCTCGTACGACAGTACTTC.

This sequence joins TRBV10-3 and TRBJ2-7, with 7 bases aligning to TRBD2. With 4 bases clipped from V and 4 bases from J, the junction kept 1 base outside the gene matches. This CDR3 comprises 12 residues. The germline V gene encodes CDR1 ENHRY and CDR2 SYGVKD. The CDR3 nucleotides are TGTGCCATCAGTGGGGGGGGTTACGAGCAGTACTTC. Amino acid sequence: CAISGGGYEQYF.

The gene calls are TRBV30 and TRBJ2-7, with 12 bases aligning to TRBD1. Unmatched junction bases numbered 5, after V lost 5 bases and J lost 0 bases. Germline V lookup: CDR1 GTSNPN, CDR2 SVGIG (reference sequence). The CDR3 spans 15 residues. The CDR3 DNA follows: TGTGCCTGGTGGGACAGGGGGCGCGGCTCCTACGAGCAGTACTTC. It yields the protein CAWWDRGRGSYEQYF.

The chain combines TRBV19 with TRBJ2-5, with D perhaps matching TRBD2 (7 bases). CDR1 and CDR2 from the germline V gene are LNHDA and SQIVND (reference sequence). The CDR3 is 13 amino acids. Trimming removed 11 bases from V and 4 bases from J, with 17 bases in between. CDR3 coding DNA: TGTGCCTCTAGGCGGGGGCTCGGAGAGACCCAGTACTTC. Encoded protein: CASRRGLGETQYF.

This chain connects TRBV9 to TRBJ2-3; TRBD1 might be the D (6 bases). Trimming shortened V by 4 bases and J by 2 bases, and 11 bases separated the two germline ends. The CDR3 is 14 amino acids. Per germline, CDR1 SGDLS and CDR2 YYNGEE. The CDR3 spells CASSPQGTTDTQYF. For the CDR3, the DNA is TGTGCCAGCAGCCCTCAGGGGACCACAGATACGCAGTATTTT. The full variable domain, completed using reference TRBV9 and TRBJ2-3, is DSGVTQTPKHLITATGQRVTLRCSPRSGDLSVYWYQQSLDQGLQFLIQYYNGEERAKGNILERFSAQQFPDLHSELNLSSLELGDSALYFCASSPQGTTDTQYFGPGTRLTVL.

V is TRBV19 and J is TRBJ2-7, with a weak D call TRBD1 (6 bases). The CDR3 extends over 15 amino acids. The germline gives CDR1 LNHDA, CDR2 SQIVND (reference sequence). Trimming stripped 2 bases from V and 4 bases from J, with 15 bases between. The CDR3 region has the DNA TGTGCCAGTAGTATACAGTTACAGGGTCCTTACGAGCAGTACTTC. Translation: CASSIQLQGPYEQYF.

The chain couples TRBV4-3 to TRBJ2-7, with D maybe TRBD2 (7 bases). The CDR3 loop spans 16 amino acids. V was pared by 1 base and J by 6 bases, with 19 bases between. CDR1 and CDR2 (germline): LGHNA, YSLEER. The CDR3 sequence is CASSQGTGRGGGEQYF. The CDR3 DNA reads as TGCGCCAGCAGCCAAGGGACGGGAAGGGGGGGAGGCGAGCAGTACTTC.

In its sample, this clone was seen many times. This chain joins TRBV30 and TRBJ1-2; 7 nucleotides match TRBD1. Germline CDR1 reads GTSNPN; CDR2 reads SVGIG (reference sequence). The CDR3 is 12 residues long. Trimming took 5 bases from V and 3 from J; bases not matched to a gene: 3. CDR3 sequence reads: CAWATGDYGYTF. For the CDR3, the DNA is TGTGCCTGGGCTACAGGGGACTATGGCTACACCTTC.

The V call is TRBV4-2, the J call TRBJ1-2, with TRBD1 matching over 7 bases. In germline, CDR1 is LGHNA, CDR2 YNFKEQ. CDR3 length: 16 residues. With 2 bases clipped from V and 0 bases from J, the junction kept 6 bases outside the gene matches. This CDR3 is CASSQPQGGANYGYTF. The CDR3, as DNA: TGTGCCAGCAGCCAACCGCAGGGGGGTGCTAACTATGGCTACACCTTC.

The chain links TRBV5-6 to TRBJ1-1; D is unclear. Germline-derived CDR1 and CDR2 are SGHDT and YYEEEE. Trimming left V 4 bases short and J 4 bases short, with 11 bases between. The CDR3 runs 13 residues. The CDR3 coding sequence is TGTGCCAGCAGCCACACTGGTACCACTGAAGCTTTCTTT. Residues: CASSHTGTTEAFF.